These 6 T cell receptor beta chains were all obtained from the same sample, sequenced in a study of T cell responses to AZD1222 COVID-19 vaccine. The assay was immunoSEQ multiplex PCR, and TCRdb's table has in-frame clones only and misses some. The sample includes tens of thousands of clones, 65% to 85% seen only once; the top ten take less than 25%. The sequences come from peripheral blood, collected on day 0 of AZD1222 vaccination. The receptors originated from an adult in good health.

CDR3 sequence (DNA): TGCGCCAGCAGCCAAGGATCCAGACAGGGGCCTAACTCCTACGAGCAGTACTTC. This sequence encodes CASSQGSRQGPNSYEQYF. The chain joins TRBV4-1 to TRBJ2-7; TRBD1 aligns across 8 bases. J lost 0 bases, V lost 1 base, and 11 bases had no gene match. This CDR3 has 18 amino acids. The V gene's germline CDR1 is MGHRA and CDR2 YSYEKL.

This clone has just a few counts. V and J are TRBV12-3 or TRBV12-4 and TRBJ2-1, with unresolved D. V was cut by 5 bases and J by 6 bases, with 2 bases left in between. There are 10 residues in the CDR3. The CDR3 DNA is TGTGCCAGCAGTACCAATGAGCAGTTCTTC. Protein: CASSTNEQFF.

Here the CDR3 DNA reads TGTGCCAGTAGTCCCCGGACTAGCGAGACCCAGTACTTC. As protein: CASSPRTSETQYF. V and J are TRBV19 and TRBJ2-5, with 8 bases lining up with TRBD2. The CDR3 has 13 amino acids. The V segment lost 5 bases and the J segment 5 bases; nucleotides outside the gene matches: 4. Germline V lookup: CDR1 LNHDA, CDR2 SQIVND (reference sequence).

The V and J genes are TRBV6-6 and TRBJ2-7; TRBD1 or TRBD2 may be the D gene (5 bases each). The V and J ends lost 5 bases and 6 bases respectively, with 23 bases between them. Germline V gene lookup returns CDR1 MNHNY and CDR2 SVGAGI (reference sequence). This CDR3 spans 16 amino acids. Here the CDR3 reads CASSHRRPGAGGEQYF. The CDR3 region has the DNA TGTGCCAGCAGTCACCGACGCCCCGGGGCAGGTGGCGAGCAGTACTTC.

This CDR3 reads CASSVASGKETQYF. The DNA for the CDR3 is TGTGCCAGCAGCGTAGCTAGCGGGAAAGAGACCCAGTACTTC. The V call is TRBV9, the J call TRBJ2-5, with 9 nucleotides matching TRBD2. Germline CDR1 is SGDLS and CDR2 is YYNGEE. J was trimmed by 3 bases and V by 0 bases; bases with no gene match: 0. The CDR3 sequence is 14 residues long.

The rearrangement links TRBV5-1 to TRBJ1-1; D not certain. V was trimmed by 6 bases and J by 6 bases, leaving 24 bases between them. The germline gives CDR1 SGHRS, CDR2 YFSETQ. The length of the CDR3 is 16 residues. The CDR3 loop reads CASNEGSRGSSAEAFF. Written as DNA, the CDR3 is TGCGCCAGCAACGAAGGGTCGCGGGGAAGTAGCGCTGAAGCTTTCTTT.